This TCR beta chain was profiled in a study of cytotoxic CD8 clonotypes in ibrutinib-treated CLL. Study-wide background: Partial responders approximately 24, complete 2; approximately 12 progressed and about 15 stayed in remission by median 68 months. Points from the study as a whole: Public clonotypes (which were uncommon) either contracted or remained stable on treatment. At the start, clonality exceeded age-matched healthy donors and followed circulating CD8+ T-cell counts.

The data were produced by immunoSEQ multiplex PCR, yet TCRdb's version contains in-frame clones alone and is incomplete. Counted here are a few hundred thousand clones, 70% to 80% occurring once; the ten biggest clones make up about 6.3%. Worth noting for this clone: Its antigen is still unknown.

The sample consisted of PBMCs, taken before ibrutinib treatment. This sequence originates from a human donor with chronic lymphocytic leukemia.

CDR3 protein: CASSQFPGQGQDFSGNTIYF. CDR3 nucleotides: TGCGCCAGCAGCCAATTTCCGGGACAGGGGCAAGATTTCTCTGGAAACACCATATATTTT. This chain links TRBV4-3 with TRBJ1-3; TRBD1 agrees at 10 bases. Trimming removed 2 bases from V and 0 bases from J; junction bases left unmatched: 13. Germline V gene data show CDR1 as LGHNA and CDR2 as YSLEER. The CDR3 sequence is 20 residues long.